The 32 T cell receptor beta chains below all came from one sample that was sequenced in a study of T cells expressing NK-cell markers. TCRdb processed the 5' RACE reads again and assigns one entry to each CDR3 protein, with no DNA. The sample features about 460,000 distinct CDR3 sequences, with about 1.5% in its top ten. Source material: blood T cells: a sorted CD56 or NKG2C T cell subset, CD4+ or CD8+ T cells, or bulk PBMC T cells (not recorded which). All receptors derive from a woman in her 50s in good health.

The rearrangement uses TRBV30 and TRBJ2-7; the D call of TRBD2 rests on TCRdb alone, since no DNA is present to check it. CDR3 length equals 14 residues. Per germline, CDR1 GTSNPN and CDR2 SVGIG (reference sequence). The CDR3 region is CAWRDAIFSYEQYF.

V is TRBV27 and J is TRBJ1-4; as DNA is missing, the TRBD1 call by TCRdb cannot be tested. There are 15 residues in the CDR3. The germline V gene has CDR1 MNHEY and CDR2 SMNVEV (reference sequence). CDR3 residues: CASSFTRGQGEKLFF.

The V gene is TRBV14, the J gene TRBJ2-3; TCRdb picks TRBD2, but there is no DNA to check that call. Looked up from germline, CDR1 is SGHDN and CDR2 is FVKESK. The CDR3 loop spans 16 amino acids. CDR3 loop: CASSQVFGGRADTQYF. Full variable domain (missing parts from reference TRBV14 and TRBJ2-3): EAGVTQFPSHSVIEKGQTVTLRCDPISGHDNLYWYRRVMGKEIKFLLHFVKESKQDESGMPNNRFLAERTGGTYSTLKVQPAELEDSGVYFCASSQVFGGRADTQYFGPGTRLTVL.

This CDR3 is CAISDAGQSREKLFF. J is TRBJ1-4 and V is TRBV10-3; TCRdb lists TRBD1, though no DNA is available to test this call. The CDR3 length is 15 residues. Germline V CDR1 and CDR2: ENHRY, SYGVKD.

The chain recombines TRBV20-1 with TRBJ1-5; without DNA, the TCRdb call of TRBD1 cannot be checked. The CDR3 covers 15 residues. The V gene's germline CDR1 is DFQATT and CDR2 SNEGSKA (reference sequence). This CDR3 is CSAPIAGGDNQPQHF.

The chain carries TRBV18 and TRBJ2-1; TCRdb selects TRBD2, and the lack of DNA leaves this call unchecked. The CDR3 sequence is 16 residues long. CDR1 and CDR2 (germline): KGHSH, LQKENI. CDR3 residues: CASSPPGLAGVLEQFF.

This chain uses TRBV7-2 with TRBJ2-3; TCRdb's D call of TRBD1 is untestable without DNA. The germline V gene has CDR1 SGHTA and CDR2 FQGNSA. The CDR3 runs to 16 residues. The CDR3 is CASSLRRAGRADTQYF.

V is TRBV12-3 or TRBV12-4 and J is TRBJ2-1; TCRdb's D call, TRBD2, is unchecked because there is no DNA. The CDR3 length is 13 residues. The CDR3 sequence: CASSPRAAANQFF.

The gene calls are TRBV20-1 and TRBJ2-7. Germline CDR1 DFQATT, CDR2 SNEGSKA (reference sequence). The CDR3 spans 15 residues. CDR3 in amino acids: CSASRTLADTYEQYF.

V gene TRBV5-6 combines with J gene TRBJ2-1; TCRdb picks TRBD1, but there is no DNA to check that call. Germline V gene lookup returns CDR1 SGHDT and CDR2 YYEEEE. The CDR3 covers 18 residues. The CDR3 spells CASSPPGTGGGAYNEQFF.

The chain uses TRBV7-2 and TRBJ2-2; the D call of TRBD1 rests on TCRdb alone, since no DNA is present to check it. The germline CDR1 and CDR2 sequences are SGHTA and FQGNSA. CDR3 size: 15 residues. CDR3 sequence reads: CASSLSLRNTGELFF.

The chain links TRBV15 to TRBJ2-3; TCRdb indicates TRBD1, and absent DNA this call remains unverified. CDR1 is LNHNV and CDR2 is YYDKDF in the germline V gene (reference sequence). The CDR3 sequence is 15 residues long. The CDR3 here is CATSAKGGSTDTQYF.

The chain uses TRBV27 and TRBJ2-3; TCRdb's D gene call, TRBD2, goes unchecked for lack of DNA. This CDR3 comprises 15 residues. Germline-derived CDR1 and CDR2 are MNHEY and SMNVEV (reference sequence). CDR3 in amino acids: CASRRGLASTDTQYF.

The V and J genes are TRBV7-9 and TRBJ2-5; TCRdb's D call, TRBD2, is unchecked because there is no DNA. Germline V lookup: CDR1 SEHNR, CDR2 FQNEAQ (reference sequence). The CDR3 contains 15 residues. This chain's CDR3 is CASSLEGRGEETQYF.

The chain employs TRBV5-4 and TRBJ2-3; TCRdb's assignment of TRBD2 cannot be checked, as there is no DNA. This CDR3 is built from 14 residues. Germline CDR1 SGHNT, CDR2 YYREEE (reference sequence). The CDR3 here is CASGTSTKADTQYF. The full variable domain, completed using reference TRBV5-4 and TRBJ2-3, is ETGVTQSPTHLIKTRGQQVTLRCSSQSGHNTVSWYQQALGQGPQFIFQYYREEENGRGNFPPRFSGLQFPNYSSELNVNALELDDSALYLCASGTSTKADTQYFGPGTRLTVL.

The V gene is TRBV4-1, the J gene TRBJ1-1; TCRdb returns TRBD1, unconfirmable since there is no DNA. Germline V gene sequence: CDR1 MGHRA, CDR2 YSYEKL. The CDR3 loop spans 16 amino acids. The CDR3: CASSQAGQVMNTEAFF.

The rearrangement uses TRBV5-5 and TRBJ1-6. The germline gives CDR1 SGHKS, CDR2 YYEKEE (reference sequence). The CDR3 contains 16 residues. This CDR3 is CASSLGWKENNSPLHF.

This rearrangement joins TRBV14 to TRBJ1-2; as DNA is missing, the TRBD1 call by TCRdb cannot be tested. In germline, CDR1 is SGHDN, CDR2 FVKESK. The length of the CDR3 is 13 residues. Here the CDR3 reads CASSHGTVYGYTF.

The CDR3 loop is CASSSTRDPLYTQYF. This chain links TRBV5-5 with TRBJ2-3; no DNA is available, so the TRBD1 call from TCRdb remains unchecked. This CDR3 spans 15 amino acids. Germline V lookup: CDR1 SGHKS, CDR2 YYEKEE (reference sequence).

The V call is TRBV30, the J call TRBJ1-6. The CDR3 contains 15 residues. The V gene's germline CDR1 is GTSNPN and CDR2 SVGIG (reference sequence). Here the CDR3 reads CAWSGTGWYNSPLHF.

The CDR3 reads CAGRRSSYNEQFF. This chain uses TRBV30 with TRBJ2-1. The germline V gene encodes CDR1 GTSNPN and CDR2 SVGIG (reference sequence). This CDR3 has 13 amino acids.

The rearrangement uses TRBV3-1 and TRBJ2-3; the TCRdb call, TRBD1, lacks DNA for checking. This CDR3 contains 14 residues. Germline CDR1 and CDR2: LGHDT and YNNKEL (reference sequence). The CDR3: CASSRGTGWDTQYF.

J is TRBJ1-2 and V is TRBV12-3 or TRBV12-4; TCRdb designates TRBD1, a call that cannot be tested without DNA. The CDR3 is 13 residues long. This chain's CDR3 is CASSLGSGGGYTF.

J is TRBJ1-5 and V is TRBV7-8. The CDR3 runs to 16 residues. Germline V gene sequence: CDR1 SGHVS, CDR2 FQNEAQ. The CDR3 loop is CASSPSAQRSNQPQHF. Full variable domain (outside the CDR3, taken from reference TRBV7-8 and TRBJ1-5): GAGVSQSPRYKVAKRGQDVALRCDPISGHVSLFWYQQALGQGPEFLTYFQNEAQLDKSGLPSDRFFAERPEGSVSTLKIQRTQQEDSAVYLCASSPSAQRSNQPQHFGDGTRLSIL.

V and J are TRBV10-3 and TRBJ2-3; the TRBD1 assignment by TCRdb is unverifiable without DNA. CDR1 is ENHRY, CDR2 SYGVKD, per germline. This CDR3 has 12 residues. Here the CDR3 reads CASGQGTDTQYF.

The V call is TRBV13, the J call TRBJ2-1; TCRdb reports TRBD1, a call that lacks DNA to check it against. Germline CDR1 and CDR2: PRHDT and FYEKMQ (reference sequence). The CDR3 contains 13 residues. CDR3 sequence reads: CASSTSGSSEQFF.

The chain joins TRBV12-5 to TRBJ1-1; TCRdb's D call of TRBD1 is untestable without DNA. Germline V gene sequence: CDR1 LGHNT, CDR2 FRNRAP. There are 14 residues in the CDR3. CDR3: CASGTQGATTEAFF. The full variable domain, with the rest looked up from reference TRBV12-5 and TRBJ1-1, is DARVTQTPRHKVTEMGQEVTMRCQPILGHNTVFWYRQTMMQGLELLAYFRNRAPLDDSGMPKDRFSAEMPDATLATLKIQPSEPRDSAVYFCASGTQGATTEAFFGQGTRLTVV.

The chain uses TRBV20-1 and TRBJ1-2; TCRdb proposes TRBD1, but this gene call is untestable without DNA. This CDR3 has 14 residues. Germline CDR1 reads DFQATT; CDR2 reads SNEGSKA (reference sequence). The CDR3 reads CSARRGQMSYGYTF.

The rearrangement joins TRBV18 to TRBJ2-5. Germline CDR1 is KGHSH and CDR2 is LQKENI. This CDR3 spans 14 amino acids. The CDR3 protein is CASSQKGSGETQYF. Based on the CDR3 plus reference TRBV18 and TRBJ2-5, the full variable domain is NAGVMQNPRHLVRRRGQEARLRCSPMKGHSHVYWYRQLPEEGLKFMVYLQKENIIDESGMPKERFSAEFPKEGPSILRIQQVVRGDSAAYFCASSQKGSGETQYFGPGTRLLVL.

This chain links TRBV3-1 with TRBJ2-3; TCRdb's D call, TRBD2, is unchecked because there is no DNA. CDR3 length equals 14 residues. Germline CDR1 reads LGHDT; CDR2 reads YNNKEL (reference sequence). The CDR3: CASRRGLRPDTQYF.

The genes are TRBV25-1 and TRBJ2-1; TCRdb reports TRBD2, a call that lacks DNA to check it against. The CDR3 sequence is 18 residues long. The germline CDR1 and CDR2 sequences are MGHDK and SYGVNS. CDR3 sequence reads: CASSEYGTRTSGISEQFF.

The chain has TRBV10-3 and TRBJ2-2; TCRdb lists TRBD1, though no DNA is available to test this call. This CDR3 has 15 amino acids. Germline CDR1 reads ENHRY; CDR2 reads SYGVKD. The CDR3 sequence: CAIGGTGTPTGELFF.